Following are 14 T cell receptor beta chains from one sample sequenced in a study of blood T cell repertoires in COVID-19. TCRdb keeps only in-frame clones here, not all; method: immunoSEQ multiplex PCR. Of under 200,000 clones listed, about 85% are singletons. Sequencing was carried out using peripheral blood. Source of these receptors: a middle-aged man with acute or convalescent COVID-19.

The rearrangement joins TRBV2 to TRBJ2-1, with D tentatively TRBD2 (6 bases). V gave up 6 bases and J gave up 6 bases, with 18 bases separating them. The CDR3 runs to 15 residues. Looked up from germline, CDR1 is SNHLY and CDR2 is FYNNEI. The CDR3 loop reads CASRALTLAGNEQFF. CDR3 sequence (DNA): TGTGCCAGCAGGGCACTCACACTAGCCGGCAATGAGCAGTTCTTC.

The chain has TRBV7-9 and TRBJ1-1, with D maybe TRBD1 (6 bases). The CDR3 runs to 14 residues. V gave up 4 bases and J gave up 2 bases, with 11 bases separating them. Germline values: CDR1 SEHNR, CDR2 FQNEAQ (reference sequence). The CDR3 loop is CASSSRTANTEAFF. DNA for the CDR3: TGTGCCAGCAGCTCCCGGACAGCTAACACTGAAGCTTTCTTT.

The V call is TRBV3-1 (or the pseudogene TRBV3-2), the J call TRBJ1-1, with D perhaps TRBD1 (6 bases). Germline CDR1 is LGHDT and CDR2 is YNNKEL (reference sequence). V was shortened by 0 bases and J by 5 bases, with 16 bases between the two germline ends. CDR3 length: 16 amino acids. CDR3 residues: CASSQEQGLKATEAFF. The CDR3 DNA reads as TGTGCCAGCAGCCAAGAACAGGGCCTCAAGGCGACTGAAGCTTTCTTT.

The chain is built from TRBV5-6 and TRBJ2-5; 8 bases fit TRBD1. This CDR3 is 17 amino acids long. With 0 bases clipped from V and 5 bases from J, the junction kept 12 bases outside the gene matches. Germline-derived CDR1 and CDR2 are SGHDT and YYEEEE. The CDR3 is CASSLGVRTGIAETQYF. The CDR3 DNA follows: TGTGCCAGCAGCTTGGGTGTTCGGACAGGGATTGCCGAGACCCAGTACTTC. Using reference TRBV5-6 and TRBJ2-5 for the parts outside the CDR3, the full variable domain is DAGVTQSPTHLIKTRGQQVTLRCSPKSGHDTVSWYQQALGQGPQFIFQYYEEEERQRGNFPDRFSGHQFPNYSSELNVNALLLGDSALYLCASSLGVRTGIAETQYFGPGTRLLVL.

The chain is built from TRBV7-9 and TRBJ2-4; TRBD2 aligns across 9 bases. The CDR3 has 19 amino acids. Germline lookup yields CDR1 SEHNR and CDR2 FQNEAQ (reference sequence). Unmatched junction bases numbered 9, after V lost 0 bases and J lost 0 bases. The chain's CDR3 is CASSLASGGSDLAKNIQYF. In DNA, the CDR3 is TGTGCCAGCAGCTTAGCCAGCGGGGGGTCGGACCTAGCCAAAAACATTCAGTACTTC.

The chain uses TRBV6-5 and TRBJ2-1; 8 nucleotides agree with TRBD2. This CDR3 has 15 residues. The junction had 6 bases not matched to a gene; V was cut back by 5 bases and J by 3 bases. Germline V CDR1 and CDR2: MNHEY, SVGAGI. CDR3 DNA sequence: TGTGCCAGCAGTAGAGCGGGGGACCTCTACAATGAGCAGTTCTTC. It encodes CASSRAGDLYNEQFF.

The V gene is TRBV28, the J gene TRBJ2-3; 9 nucleotides match TRBD1. CDR3 size: 16 residues. The ends lost 5 bases at V and 3 bases at J; junction bases unmatched: 9. Germline CDR1 and CDR2: MDHEN and SYDVKM. DNA of the CDR3: TGTGCCAGCAGTGCCATCGGGACAGGGAATACAGATACGCAGTATTTT. As protein: CASSAIGTGNTDTQYF.

The V call is TRBV4-1, the J call TRBJ1-1; D gene unclear. In germline, CDR1 is MGHRA, CDR2 YSYEKL. The CDR3 runs 14 residues. Deletions cut 5 bases from V and 1 base from J, with 11 bases between. CDR3 sequence (DNA): TGCGCCAGCAGCGGAGAACCGCGGAACACTGAAGCTTTCTTT. Protein sequence: CASSGEPRNTEAFF.

This CDR3 is CASSFGGGYGYTF. The CDR3, as DNA: TGTGCCAGCAGCTTCGGGGGTGGCTATGGCTACACCTTC. The V and J genes are TRBV7-9 and TRBJ1-2, with D possibly TRBD1 on 5 matching bases. Trimming took 3 bases from V and 4 from J, leaving 9 bases between them. Germline CDR1 reads SEHNR; CDR2 reads FQNEAQ (reference sequence). This CDR3 is 13 amino acids long.

This rearrangement joins TRBV5-6 to TRBJ1-5, with 9 bases aligning to TRBD1. V lost 2 bases, J lost 6 bases, and 6 bases stayed unmatched. CDR1 and CDR2 from the germline V gene are SGHDT and YYEEEE. The CDR3 runs to 15 residues. The CDR3 loop is CASSLGTGGSQPQHF. The CDR3 bases are TGTGCCAGCAGCTTAGGTACAGGGGGCTCTCAGCCCCAGCATTTT.

V usage is TRBV29-1 and J usage is TRBJ1-2, with D perhaps TRBD1 (6 bases). Germline V gene data show CDR1 as SQVTM and CDR2 as ANQGSEA. The CDR3 has 10 amino acids. V dropped 6 bases and J dropped 8 bases, with 10 bases sitting between them. As DNA, the CDR3 is TGCAGCGTAGGGGACAACGGCTACACCTTC. This sequence encodes CSVGDNGYTF.

The rearrangement uses TRBV2 and TRBJ2-1; TRBD2 matches at 7 bases. V dropped 5 bases and J dropped 9; count of bases not matched to a gene: 7. Looked up from germline, CDR1 is SNHLY and CDR2 is FYNNEI. The CDR3 extends over 13 amino acids. The CDR3 region is CASSLADRAEQFF. CDR3 in DNA: TGTGCCAGCAGTCTAGCGGATCGGGCTGAGCAGTTCTTC.

The CDR3 is CASSRVADTQYF. The CDR3 DNA sequence: TGTGCCAGCAGCCGAGTGGCAGATACGCAGTATTTT. This chain uses TRBV7-9 with TRBJ2-3; D gene uncertain. V was trimmed by 5 bases and J by 4 bases, leaving 7 bases between them. The V gene's germline CDR1 is SEHNR and CDR2 FQNEAQ (reference sequence). The CDR3 is 12 amino acids.

V usage is TRBV18 and J usage is TRBJ2-7; no clear D gene. From germline, CDR1 is KGHSH and CDR2 LQKENI. The CDR3 extends over 12 amino acids. The germline V and J ends were trimmed by 2 bases and 7 bases, with 9 bases remaining between them. CDR3 residues: CASSPTVFEQYF. For the CDR3, the DNA is TGTGCCAGCTCACCAACTGTTTTTGAGCAGTACTTC.